This passage covers 9 T cell receptor beta chains from one sample sequenced in a study of cytomegalovirus exposure and HLA in healthy donors. The PCR contained 60 Vbeta and 13 Jbeta primers. The protocol was immunoSEQ multiplex PCR, while the TCRdb copy is restricted to in-frame clones and leaves out a portion. The sample lists 150,000 to 180,000 clones, 60% to 85% occurring once. Sequencing was performed on PBMCs. The receptors come from a middle-aged woman in good health and CMV-seronegative.

The chain couples TRBV6-5 to TRBJ2-7; TRBD2 agrees at 9 bases. The CDR3 runs 16 residues. Trimming cost V 0 bases and J 1 base; bases outside gene matches: 4. Per germline, CDR1 MNHEY and CDR2 SVGAGI. CDR3 in amino acids: CASSYSGAGGSYEQYF. The CDR3 DNA reads TGTGCCAGCAGTTACTCGGGAGCGGGAGGTTCCTACGAGCAGTACTTC.

This clone occurred once. The rearrangement joins TRBV2 to TRBJ1-2; 12 bases fit TRBD1. Germline CDR1 reads SNHLY; CDR2 reads FYNNEI. The CDR3 covers 14 residues. The ends lost 6 bases at V and 6 bases at J; junction bases unmatched: 5. CDR3 coding DNA: TGTGCCAGCAGACCGGGACAGGGGGCCCATGGCTACACCTTC. Translated: CASRPGQGAHGYTF.

The chain carries TRBV7-6 and TRBJ2-2; D possibly corresponds to TRBD2 (5 bases). The germline V gene has CDR1 SGHVS and CDR2 FNYEAQ. The CDR3 is 16 amino acids. V was pared by 4 bases and J by 4 bases, with 16 bases between. This chain's CDR3 is CASSSPLADSTGELFF. The CDR3 coding sequence is TGTGCCAGCAGCTCCCCCCTGGCGGACTCCACCGGGGAGCTGTTTTTT.

The chain is built from TRBV9 and TRBJ2-3; TRBD2 matches 7 bases. The CDR3 spans 17 residues. V was pared by 3 bases and J by 0 bases, with 10 bases of the junction left unmatched. Looked up from germline, CDR1 is SGDLS and CDR2 is YYNGEE. The CDR3 sequence is CASSGGGSGFSTDTQYF. CDR3 bases: TGTGCCAGCAGCGGGGGGGGGTCGGGATTTAGCACAGATACGCAGTATTTT.

This chain joins TRBV6-5 and TRBJ2-3, with a weak D call TRBD1 (6 bases). The CDR3 has 14 amino acids. From germline, CDR1 is MNHEY and CDR2 SVGAGI. V gave up 7 bases and J gave up 3 bases, with 14 bases separating them. CDR3 region: CASKTGLTTDTQYF. The CDR3 coding sequence is TGTGCCAGCAAGACAGGACTGACAACAGATACGCAGTATTTT.

The chain joins TRBV18 to TRBJ2-1, with 7 bases that match TRBD1. The germline V gene has CDR1 KGHSH and CDR2 LQKENI. The CDR3 extends over 11 amino acids. CDR3 nucleotide sequence: TGTGTAGGGGGCTCAGACAATGAGCAGTTCTTC. Amino acid sequence: CVGGSDNEQFF.

The chain recombines TRBV21-1 with TRBJ2-1; the table assigns TRBD1, which was not confirmed against the DNA. TRBV21-1 is a documented pseudogene. The CDR3 is 15 residues long. CDR3 DNA: TGTGCCAGCAGCATCCAGGGGGGCTCCTACAATGAGCAGTTCTTC. Translating gives CASSIQGGSYNEQFF.

The chain recombines TRBV7-9 with TRBJ2-7, with a possible D match to TRBD2 (7 bases). V lost 0 bases to trimming and J lost 7 bases, with 10 bases between them. There are 13 residues in the CDR3. Germline V gene lookup returns CDR1 SEHNR and CDR2 FQNEAQ (reference sequence). The CDR3 region has the DNA TGTGCCAGCAGCTTAGCGGAGGGGGGGGAGCAGTACTTC. It specifies CASSLAEGGEQYF.

The V call is TRBV28, the J call TRBJ2-7; a weak D match, TRBD2 (6 bases). Germline V gene sequence: CDR1 MDHEN, CDR2 SYDVKM. The V end was cut by 5 bases, the J end by 0 bases, with 14 bases between. The CDR3 extends over 15 amino acids. CDR3 DNA: TGTGCCAGCAGTATACCGGGACTGGTCTCCTACGAGCAGTACTTC. Its protein is CASSIPGLVSYEQYF.